The T cell receptor beta chain described here comes from a study of blood T cell repertoires in COVID-19. Trimming shortened V by 3 bases and J by 7 bases, and 19 bases separated the two germline ends. This CDR3 is 14 amino acids long. Looked up from germline, CDR1 is SQVTM and CDR2 is ANQGSEA. Per the study methods: From reference gene primer amplification, estimates of nucleated cell counts were derived. Method: immunoSEQ multiplex PCR; TCRdb's copy keeps in-frame clones and lacks some. The V and J calls and clone size were taken over from that table, and D and trimming were inferred from the DNA. The sample holds a few hundred thousand clones, around 87% seen once.

The source of this sequence is a man aged 55 to 70 who had recovered from COVID-19. The sequencing sample was made of peripheral blood. The V call is TRBV29-1, the J call TRBJ2-7, with D possibly matching TRBD2 (6 bases). The CDR3 loop is CSVEGPGTSREQYF. The DNA for the CDR3 is TGCAGCGTTGAGGGCCCCGGGACTTCCCGGGAGCAGTACTTC.